This TCR beta chain was captured in a study of memory CD4+ T cells and cytomegalovirus serostatus. This clone has more than one count but fewer than ten. Single viable CD3+CD4+CD8-CD45RO+ cells were sorted as the memory CD4+ T cells. Trimming pared 3 bases from V and 7 bases from J, leaving 10 bases between. The CDR3 loop spans 12 amino acids. Germline CDR1 and CDR2: SGHRS and YFSETQ. The method was immunoSEQ multiplex PCR; TCRdb's version includes in-frame clones alone and lacks a portion of them. The sample lists more than 35,000 clones, 70% to 85% occurring once. The TCR originated in an adult in good health and CMV-seropositive. The chain uses TRBV5-1 and TRBJ2-5; TRBD2 might be the D (5 bases). Material: memory CD4+ T cells from blood. For the CDR3, the DNA is TGCGCCAGCAGCTACGACCGGGGGACCCAGTACTTC. This gives the protein CASSYDRGTQYF.